These 23 T cell receptor beta chains were all obtained from the same sample, sequenced in a study of shared clonotypes between healthy human individuals. Repertoires were generated with immunoSEQ multiplex PCR, while TCRdb's copy carries only in-frame clones and drops some. The data hold 2 million to 2.5 million clones, with more than 80% observed a single time. Source material: naive CD4+ T cells from PBMCs. Specified subset: CD45RA+ positively selected. The source is a man between 18 and 35 years old in good health. Some clones in this sample may be carry-over from other donors' samples.

The rearrangement uses TRBV14 and TRBJ2-3; D call uncertain. The CDR3 is 11 residues long. V was trimmed by 4 bases and J by 6 bases, leaving 5 bases between them. Germline V gene lookup returns CDR1 SGHDN and CDR2 FVKESK. The CDR3 sequence is CASSRGDTQYF. CDR3 bases: TGTGCCAGCAGCCGTGGGGATACGCAGTATTTT.

This clone has a single count. The V call is TRBV7-9, the J call TRBJ2-5; possibly TRBD1 or TRBD2 for D (5 bases each). The J call is uncertain, as TRBJ2-7 better fits the DNA end. The CDR3 is 15 residues long. Germline loops: CDR1 SEHNR, CDR2 FQNEAQ (reference sequence). CDR3 DNA sequence: TGTGCCAGCAGCTTTCCCGGGACCGGAGCCTACGAGCAGTACTTC. This sequence encodes CASSFPGTGAYEQYF.

The J gene is TRBJ2-7, the V gene TRBV28; 12 nucleotides line up with TRBD2. Germline lookup yields CDR1 MDHEN and CDR2 SYDVKM. J gave up 2 bases and V 4 bases, and 6 bases lay outside the gene matches. This CDR3 has 16 amino acids. The CDR3 DNA reads TGTGCCAGCAGTTCCCTCAGGACTAGCGGGGCCTACGAGCAGTACTTC. Translated, it gives CASSSLRTSGAYEQYF.

As for this clone: Other DNA sequences from this sample encode an identical CDR3 as well. The rearrangement joins TRBV7-2 to TRBJ2-1, with TRBD2 identical over 9 bases. The V segment lost 5 bases and the J segment 4 bases; nucleotides outside the gene matches: 6. CDR3 length: 15 residues. Germline V gives CDR1 SGHTA, CDR2 FQGNSA. This CDR3 reads CASSPIAGAYNEQFF. The CDR3 DNA is TGTGCCAGCAGCCCGATAGCGGGAGCATACAATGAGCAGTTCTTC.

Worth noting for this clone: Other DNA sequences in the sample encode the same CDR3. The chain combines TRBV5-1 with TRBJ1-1, with a possible D match to TRBD1 (5 bases). V shed 1 base and J shed 0 bases, with 7 bases lying between them. Germline V gene sequence: CDR1 SGHRS, CDR2 YFSETQ. CDR3 length: 14 amino acids. In nucleotides, the CDR3 is TGCGCCAGCAGCTTGCGACAGATGAACACTGAAGCTTTCTTT. Translated, it gives CASSLRQMNTEAFF.

The chain links TRBV28 to TRBJ1-5, with D maybe TRBD1 (6 bases). Germline V gene data show CDR1 as MDHEN and CDR2 as SYDVKM. This CDR3 contains 16 residues. V lost 3 bases to trimming and J lost 4 bases, with 16 bases between them. CDR3 coding DNA: TGTGCCAGCAGTTTTGTGGGCAGGGGTACTAATCAGCCCCAGCATTTT. Protein: CASSFVGRGTNQPQHF.

This chain joins TRBV11-2 and TRBJ2-7; the D is unclear. From germline, CDR1 is SGHAT and CDR2 FQNNGV. The ends were cut back, 2 bases at V and 10 bases at J, with 12 bases in the middle. This CDR3 has 12 amino acids. DNA for the CDR3: TGTGCCAGCAGCTTAAATCACCCTCCCCAGTACTTC. Protein: CASSLNHPPQYF.

About this clone: Other DNA sequences in the sample encode the same CDR3. The chain has TRBV18 and TRBJ1-1; D uncertain. The length of the CDR3 is 13 residues. Trimming removed 1 base at V and 1 base at J, with 4 bases between. Germline lookup yields CDR1 KGHSH and CDR2 LQKENI. For the CDR3, the DNA is TGTGCCAGCTCACCACGAGGGAACACTGAAGCTTTCTTT. It encodes CASSPRGNTEAFF.

This chain uses TRBV10-3 with TRBJ2-3; D is possibly TRBD1 (8 bases). Germline loops: CDR1 ENHRY, CDR2 SYGVKD. V was trimmed by 0 bases and J by 10 bases, leaving 17 bases between them. The CDR3 is 15 amino acids. The CDR3 sequence: CAISESLTGGVSQYF. The CDR3 DNA follows: TGTGCCATCAGTGAGTCGTTAACAGGGGGGGTTTCGCAGTATTTT.

The chain links TRBV28 to TRBJ1-5, with TRBD1 identical over 9 bases. The CDR3 spans 15 residues. Germline assignment: CDR1 MDHEN and CDR2 SYDVKM. With V trimmed by 2 bases and J by 5 bases, 4 bases remained unmatched. CDR3 nucleotides: TGTGCCAGCAGTTTAAGGGGACAGGGCTATCAGCCCCAGCATTTT. It yields the protein CASSLRGQGYQPQHF.

This clone appeared a few times. The same CDR3 is also encoded by other DNA sequences in this sample. CDR3 coding DNA: TGCGCCAGCAGCTTGGAAGCTAACTATGGCTACACCTTC. This encodes CASSLEANYGYTF. The chain combines TRBV5-1 with TRBJ1-2; no clear D gene. This CDR3 is 13 amino acids long. Germline CDR1 is SGHRS and CDR2 is YFSETQ. V lost 0 bases to trimming and J lost 0 bases, with 3 bases between them.

This clone is a singleton in its sample. The chain carries TRBV2 and TRBJ2-7; no definite D call. Germline assignment: CDR1 SNHLY and CDR2 FYNNEI. The V gene lost 5 bases and the J gene lost 6 bases, with 11 bases spanning the gap. This CDR3 has 12 amino acids. CDR3 protein: CASSLTQAEQYF. The CDR3 nucleotides are TGTGCCAGCAGTTTGACCCAAGCCGAGCAGTACTTC.

The DNA of the CDR3 is TGTGCCAGCAGCTCGGGACAGGGGGCTTGGGAGTACTTC. Protein sequence: CASSSGQGAWEYF. The chain couples TRBV5-5 to TRBJ2-7; 12 bases align to TRBD1. CDR1 SGHKS and CDR2 YYEKEE come from the germline V gene (reference sequence). The ends lost 3 bases at V and 11 bases at J; junction bases unmatched: 6. The length of the CDR3 is 13 residues.

The chain recombines TRBV19 with TRBJ1-5, with D possibly TRBD1 on 5 matching bases. Germline CDR1 is LNHDA and CDR2 is SQIVND (reference sequence). The CDR3 consists of 13 residues. V lost 6 bases and J lost 7, with 13 bases in between. In DNA form, the CDR3 reads TGTGCCAGTAGGCCTAAGTGGGGGCAGCCCCAGCATTTT. The encoded protein is CASRPKWGQPQHF.

The chain combines TRBV4-3 with TRBJ1-2; D is unclear. Germline lookup yields CDR1 LGHNA and CDR2 YSLEER. V lost 0 bases to trimming and J lost 4 bases, with 9 bases between them. This CDR3 has 14 residues. CDR3 amino acids: CASSQEPGTYGYTF. For the CDR3, the DNA is TGCGCCAGCAGCCAAGAGCCGGGAACCTATGGCTACACCTTC.

This chain connects TRBV11-2 to TRBJ2-2; the match to TRBD1 covers 8 bases. From germline, CDR1 is SGHAT and CDR2 FQNNGV. Trimming cost V 2 bases and J 4 bases; bases outside gene matches: 9. CDR3 length: 17 amino acids. CDR3 sequence: CASSLRLQGAGTGELFF. As DNA, the CDR3 is TGTGCCAGCAGCTTACGTCTTCAGGGGGCGGGCACCGGGGAGCTGTTTTTT.

In this sample, this clone turned up a few times. The CDR3 sequence is CASSQGPGTEAFF. DNA of the CDR3: TGTGCCAGCAGCCAGGGGCCGGGGACTGAAGCTTTCTTT. V gene TRBV7-6 combines with J gene TRBJ1-1, with a tentative D call TRBD1 (6 bases). CDR3 length: 13 amino acids. CDR1 and CDR2 (germline): SGHVS, FNYEAQ. Trimming shortened V by 5 bases and J by 5 bases, and 12 bases separated the two germline ends.

The V gene is TRBV5-1, the J gene TRBJ1-1; weak D call: TRBD1 (5 bases). Germline CDR1 is SGHRS and CDR2 is YFSETQ. Trimming took off 4 bases at V and 5 bases at J, with 18 bases between the two ends. The CDR3 consists of 15 residues. The CDR3: CASSPLVGARTEAFF. The CDR3, as DNA: TGCGCCAGCAGCCCCCTCGTTGGGGCAAGGACTGAAGCTTTCTTT.

This rearrangement joins TRBV19 to TRBJ2-5; D may be TRBD1 (5 bases). The CDR3 has 13 residues. V lost 4 bases and J lost 2, with 8 bases in between. In germline, CDR1 is LNHDA, CDR2 SQIVND (reference sequence). The CDR3 DNA is TGTGCCAGTAGTAGTCAGGGTCAAGAGACCCAGTACTTC. This encodes CASSSQGQETQYF.

The chain links TRBV6-6 to TRBJ2-2, with D possibly TRBD2 on 6 matching bases. The CDR3 length is 15 residues. CDR1 is MNHNY and CDR2 is SVGAGI in the germline V gene (reference sequence). Trimming removed 6 bases at V and 3 bases at J, with 14 bases between. CDR3 in amino acids: CASSYGTGDTGELFF. CDR3 coding DNA: TGTGCCAGCAGCTATGGAACGGGGGACACCGGGGAGCTGTTTTTT.

V usage is TRBV7-9 and J usage is TRBJ1-1; D unresolved. The length of the CDR3 is 12 residues. Trimming cost V 2 bases and J 10 bases, with 11 bases left between them. From germline, CDR1 is SEHNR and CDR2 FQNEAQ (reference sequence). CDR3 coding DNA: TGTGCCAGCAGCTTATGGGTCGGGAGAGCTTTCTTT. It codes for CASSLWVGRAFF.

The sample holds one count of this clone. The rearrangement links TRBV28 to TRBJ2-2; 7 bases map to TRBD1. Germline V CDR1 and CDR2: MDHEN, SYDVKM. The V gene end was trimmed by 7 bases and the J gene end by 1 base; junction bases not matched to a gene: 6. The CDR3 extends over 15 amino acids. Here the CDR3 DNA reads TGTGCCAGCATTTACGGGACAGTGAACACCGGGGAGCTGTTTTTT. Amino acid sequence: CASIYGTVNTGELFF.

In nucleotides, the CDR3 is TGTGCCAGCAGCAGGGGACTAGCGGGAGGAGGTCATGAGCAGTTCTTC. Translating it yields CASSRGLAGGGHEQFF. The chain has TRBV5-8 and TRBJ2-1, with TRBD2 matching over 15 bases. The CDR3 totals 16 residues. V shed 4 bases and J 8 bases; nucleotides not matched to a gene: 7. Germline assignment: CDR1 SGHTS and CDR2 YDEGEE. Filled out from reference TRBV5-8 and TRBJ2-1, the complete variable domain reads EAGVTQSPTHLIKTRGQQATLRCSPISGHTSVYWYQQALGLGLQFLLWYDEGEERNRGNFPPRFSGRQFPNYSSELNVNALELEDSALYLCASSRGLAGGGHEQFFGPGTRLTVL.